The TCR beta chain described here comes from a study of CD8 T cells in ankylosing spondylitis. This clonotype was recorded a few times. Its cognate antigen is unknown. TCRdb ran MiXCR on the 5' RACE reads and lists one entry per CDR3 protein. The table lists hundreds of thousands of distinct CDR3 sequences, 12% of them singletons. Whole-study results and caveats: A motif of under 10 highly homologous TCR beta variants was seen as apparently characteristic of ankylosing spondylitis blood.

CDR1 is SGDLS and CDR2 is YYNGEE in the germline V gene. With V trimmed by 3 bases and J by 1 base, 5 bases remained unmatched. The length of the CDR3 is 17 residues. This sequence originates from a male donor with ankylosing spondylitis. The sequencing input was blood, either unsorted or a sorted T cell fraction (not recorded which). The chain is built from TRBV9 and TRBJ1-6; 9 bases match TRBD1. DNA for the CDR3: TGTGCCAGCAGCGCCGGACAGGGGAGGTCCTATAATTCACCCCTCCACTTT. It translates to CASSAGQGRSYNSPLHF.